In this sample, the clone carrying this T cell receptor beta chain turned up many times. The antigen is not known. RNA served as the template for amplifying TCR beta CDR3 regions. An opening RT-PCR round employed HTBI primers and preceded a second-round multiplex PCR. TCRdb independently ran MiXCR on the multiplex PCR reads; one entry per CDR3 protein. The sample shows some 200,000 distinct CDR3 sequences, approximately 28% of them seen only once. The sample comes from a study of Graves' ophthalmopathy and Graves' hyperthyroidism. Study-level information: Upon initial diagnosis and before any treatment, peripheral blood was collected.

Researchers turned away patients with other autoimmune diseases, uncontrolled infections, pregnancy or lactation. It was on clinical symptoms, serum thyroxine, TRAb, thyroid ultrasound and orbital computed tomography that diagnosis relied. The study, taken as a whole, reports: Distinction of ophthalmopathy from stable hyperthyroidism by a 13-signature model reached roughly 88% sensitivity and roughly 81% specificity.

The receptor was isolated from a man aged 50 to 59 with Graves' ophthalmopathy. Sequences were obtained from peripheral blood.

CDR3 sequence reads: CASSSGQGATWMETQYF. CDR3 DNA sequence: TGTGCCAGCAGTTCTGGACAGGGGGCGACTTGGATGGAGACCCAGTACTTC. The rearrangement joins TRBV28 to TRBJ2-5; TRBD1 matches 11 bases. The CDR3 is made up of 17 amino acids. CDR1 and CDR2 from the germline V gene are MDHEN and SYDVKM. V dropped 4 bases and J dropped 5; count of bases not matched to a gene: 12.